The 22 T cell receptor beta chains listed next were all sequenced from one sample in a study of blood T cell repertoires in COVID-19. Libraries were prepared by immunoSEQ multiplex PCR; TCRdb keeps only in-frame clonotypes and omits some of them. The data show some 260,000 clones, 88% seen once. Sequencing was done on a sample of peripheral blood. These receptors were taken from a middle-aged woman who had recovered from COVID-19.

The chain employs TRBV7-2 and TRBJ1-1, with D possibly being TRBD1 (5 bases). This CDR3 contains 14 residues. Deletions cut 1 base from V and 5 bases from J, with 11 bases between. CDR1 and CDR2 from the germline V gene are SGHTA and FQGNSA. For the CDR3, the DNA is TGTGCCAGCAGCTTAGTTCAGGGAGGGACTGAAGCTTTCTTT. Encoded protein: CASSLVQGGTEAFF.

The V call is TRBV11-2, the J call TRBJ2-1; TRBD2 matches at 10 bases. V shed 5 bases and J 4 bases; nucleotides not matched to a gene: 5. Per germline, CDR1 SGHAT and CDR2 FQNNGV. The CDR3 has 15 residues. The CDR3 DNA sequence: TGTGCCAGCAGCACCCTAGCGGGAGATTACAATGAGCAGTTCTTC. It specifies CASSTLAGDYNEQFF.

This sequence joins TRBV5-1 and TRBJ1-2, with 8 bases that match TRBD1. The CDR3 extends over 15 amino acids. After removal of 1 base from V and 8 bases from J, the junction contained 10 bases not matched to a gene. Germline V gives CDR1 SGHRS, CDR2 YFSETQ. In nucleotides, the CDR3 is TGCGCCAGCAGCTTGTCCGCGACAGGGGTCGGCGGCTACACCTTC. Protein sequence: CASSLSATGVGGYTF.

This clone turned up a few times. The V gene is TRBV5-1, the J gene TRBJ1-1, with a possible D match to TRBD1 (5 bases). The V and J ends lost 4 bases and 1 base respectively, with 17 bases between them. CDR1 is SGHRS and CDR2 is YFSETQ in the germline V gene. The CDR3 length is 16 residues. The CDR3: CASSPQAGGANTEAFF. The CDR3, as DNA: TGCGCCAGCAGCCCCCAAGCGGGTGGGGCGAACACTGAAGCTTTCTTT.

The V gene is TRBV12-3 or TRBV12-4, the J gene TRBJ1-2, with TRBD1 as a possible D gene (6 bases). Trimming removed 5 bases from V and 4 bases from J, with 11 bases in between. CDR3 length: 13 amino acids. The CDR3 spells CASSQPGAYGYTF. CDR3 DNA: TGTGCCAGCAGTCAACCAGGGGCCTATGGCTACACCTTC.

This chain joins TRBV27 and TRBJ2-1, with a weak D call TRBD1 (6 bases). Trimming left V 6 bases short and J 5 bases short, with 14 bases between. Germline CDR1 MNHEY, CDR2 SMNVEV (reference sequence). There are 14 residues in the CDR3. CDR3 DNA sequence: TGTGCCAGCAGGACACATCCAGGGGACAATGAGCAGTTCTTC. Translating gives CASRTHPGDNEQFF.

This sequence joins TRBV3-1 (or the pseudogene TRBV3-2) and TRBJ1-6; perhaps TRBD1 as D (5 bases). Trimming removed 3 bases at V and 2 bases at J, with 11 bases between. The CDR3 is 16 residues long. From germline, CDR1 is LGHDT and CDR2 YNNKEL (reference sequence). The CDR3 region has the DNA TGTGCCAGCAGCCACCGGACACGGACCTATAATTCACCCCTCCACTTT. Amino acid sequence: CASSHRTRTYNSPLHF.

The chain joins TRBV5-4 to TRBJ2-7, with 9 bases aligning to TRBD1. There are 13 residues in the CDR3. Germline loops: CDR1 SGHNT, CDR2 YYREEE (reference sequence). The V and J ends lost 4 bases and 4 bases, in that order; junction bases with no gene match: 3. CDR3 bases: TGTGCCAGCAGCCCGACAGGGGGATACGAGCAGTACGTC. Translating it yields CASSPTGGYEQYV.

The genes are TRBV9 and TRBJ1-1; TRBD1 matches 9 bases. V lost 0 bases and J lost 3; bases outside the gene matches: 9. The CDR3 runs 17 residues. The germline gives CDR1 SGDLS, CDR2 YYNGEE. In nucleotides, the CDR3 is TGTGCCAGCAGCGTAGGGACAGGGGCCCTGGGGGACACTGAAGCTTTCTTT. This encodes CASSVGTGALGDTEAFF.

The J gene is TRBJ1-6, the V gene TRBV5-8; TRBD1 aligns across 7 bases. This CDR3 contains 15 residues. The V gene's germline CDR1 is SGHTS and CDR2 YDEGEE. J was trimmed by 7 bases and V by 5 bases; bases with no gene match: 9. CDR3 sequence reads: CASRFPGTENSPLHF. The CDR3 nucleotides read TGTGCCAGCAGGTTTCCAGGGACAGAGAATTCACCCCTCCACTTT.

The CDR3 nucleotides are TGTGCCAGCTCACCATTGGGACTAGCGGGAGGCCCCCACAATGAGCAGTTCTTC. Amino acids: CASSPLGLAGGPHNEQFF. This chain uses TRBV18 with TRBJ2-1, with 15 bases fitting TRBD2. Unmatched junction bases numbered 7, after V lost 2 bases and J lost 5 bases. The CDR3 consists of 18 residues. The germline gives CDR1 KGHSH, CDR2 LQKENI.

V and J are TRBV4-3 and TRBJ1-2, with D perhaps TRBD1 (6 bases). V was pared by 1 base and J by 0 bases, with 18 bases between. CDR1 is LGHNA and CDR2 is YSLEER in the germline V gene. The CDR3 covers 18 residues. This CDR3 reads CASSQGLGGLGANYGYTF. In nucleotides, the CDR3 is TGCGCCAGCAGCCAAGGTCTCGGGGGGCTAGGAGCTAACTATGGCTACACCTTC.

This clone was seen only once. The V call is TRBV11-2, the J call TRBJ2-7, with TRBD2 matching 8 bases. Germline values: CDR1 SGHAT, CDR2 FQNNGV. The CDR3 spans 13 residues. V shed 5 bases, J shed 3 bases, and the junction held 3 bases outside the gene matches. CDR3 residues: CASSLGTSYEQYF. In DNA, the CDR3 is TGTGCCAGCAGCCTCGGGACTAGCTACGAGCAGTACTTC.

The chain carries TRBV4-3 and TRBJ2-1; 9 bases map to TRBD2. V dropped 6 bases and J dropped 2; count of bases not matched to a gene: 5. This CDR3 contains 15 residues. Germline CDR1 is LGHNA and CDR2 is YSLEER. CDR3 DNA sequence: TGCGCCAGCAGACTAGCGGGTCCCGCCTACAATGAGCAGTTCTTC. Translating it yields CASRLAGPAYNEQFF.

The chain uses TRBV14 and TRBJ2-3; 13 bases fit TRBD2. V was pared by 6 bases and J by 5 bases, with 14 bases of the junction left unmatched. The germline V gene encodes CDR1 SGHDN and CDR2 FVKESK. The CDR3 totals 18 residues. This CDR3 reads CASSHPTSGRGRGDTQYF. In nucleotides, the CDR3 is TGTGCCAGCAGTCACCCAACTAGCGGGAGGGGCCGGGGAGATACGCAGTATTTT.

The sample holds a few counts of this clone. V gene TRBV5-1 combines with J gene TRBJ1-1; D ambiguous. V lost 2 bases to trimming and J lost 1 base, with 9 bases between them. This CDR3 spans 14 amino acids. CDR1 and CDR2 (germline): SGHRS, YFSETQ. In nucleotides, the CDR3 is TGCGCCAGCAGCTTAGCGGGGAAGAACACTGAAGCTTTCTTT. Residues: CASSLAGKNTEAFF.

This clone was detected once. This rearrangement joins TRBV5-5 to TRBJ2-6; maybe TRBD1 (7 bases). Germline V gene sequence: CDR1 SGHKS, CDR2 YYEKEE (reference sequence). The CDR3 runs 18 residues. Between the trimmed V and J ends, which lost 4 bases and 2 bases, there was a span of 19 bases. The CDR3 region is CASSTIGGRGAGANVLTF. The DNA for the CDR3 is TGTGCCAGCAGCACGATTGGTGGCAGGGGGGCTGGGGCCAACGTCCTGACTTTC.

This chain connects TRBV7-3 to TRBJ1-2, with TRBD1 matching 9 bases. Per germline, CDR1 SGHTA and CDR2 FQGTGA. V shed 4 bases, J shed 8 bases, and the junction held 14 bases outside the gene matches. The CDR3 length is 16 residues. CDR3 residues: CASSSGQGANRGGYTF. Written as DNA, the CDR3 is TGTGCCAGCAGCTCGGGACAGGGAGCGAACCGGGGGGGCTACACCTTC.

The chain couples TRBV2 to TRBJ1-1; D unclear. Germline V gives CDR1 SNHLY, CDR2 FYNNEI. The CDR3 length is 13 residues. Trimming removed 5 bases at V and 3 bases at J, with 10 bases between. CDR3 residues: CASSRGLHTEAFF. CDR3 in DNA: TGTGCCAGCAGTAGAGGGTTGCACACTGAAGCTTTCTTT.

This chain links TRBV20-1 with TRBJ2-3, with no clear D. The CDR3 has 14 amino acids. V lost 3 bases, J lost 3 bases, and 13 bases lay in between. Germline V gives CDR1 DFQATT, CDR2 SNEGSKA (reference sequence). CDR3 protein: CSASLALRTDTQYF. The CDR3 region has the DNA TGCAGTGCTAGTTTGGCGTTGAGGACAGATACGCAGTATTTT.

V gene TRBV7-9 combines with J gene TRBJ2-1; D perhaps matches TRBD1 (5 bases). Trimming left V 1 base short and J 7 bases short, with 11 bases between. Germline values: CDR1 SEHNR, CDR2 FQNEAQ (reference sequence). The CDR3 has 14 amino acids. The CDR3 is CASSLVGPENEQFF. CDR3 sequence (DNA): TGTGCCAGCAGCTTAGTGGGGCCGGAGAATGAGCAGTTCTTC.

This rearrangement joins TRBV6-5 to TRBJ2-3, with 12 bases lining up with TRBD2. Germline CDR1 MNHEY, CDR2 SVGAGI. The CDR3 is made up of 13 amino acids. With 5 bases clipped from V and 11 bases from J, the junction kept 5 bases outside the gene matches. The CDR3: CASSPPGLAGQYF. The CDR3 region has the DNA TGTGCCAGCAGTCCTCCGGGACTAGCGGGGCAGTATTTT.